One T cell receptor (beta chain) is described in this entry. Its antigen is still unknown. Base qualities are not at hand, and no much larger clone is one base apart. The data belong to a study of blood T cell repertoires in COVID-19 (dated by TCRdb to 2019 to 2021). For context, the study as a whole: Collaborator samples came from the United States, Italy and Spain and covered acute and convalescent phases of COVID-19. The material from the prospective study consisted of cDNA or gDNA derived from T cells, B-cell-depleted T cells, or PBMCs. Subjects who had been exposed to COVID-19, were actively infected with it, or had recovered from it provided the deeply sampled blood TCRbeta repertoires that made up the dataset. The repertoires were made available in a free public database intended to serve as a resource for research on the immune response to SARS-CoV-2. Samples were obtained from the ongoing ImmuneRACE study (first 160 participants) and from over 1,000 subjects provided by 6 global collaborators. Sample metadata almost always included a de-identified subject ID, COVID-19 status, age in years and sex. Where available, HLA class I and class II types were taken from metadata supplied by the sample provider and were not determined by assay-based typing. Beyond this particular receptor, the publication reports: The amount of clinical and demographic metadata varied by source and participant and was provided uncurated.

TCRbeta CDR3 regions were amplified from genomic DNA using the immunoSEQ Assay, a bias-controlled multiplex PCR. In the source study's methods: Nucleated cell counts per sample were estimated from amplification of reference gene primers within the assay. To quantify the absolute abundance of each unique TCRbeta CDR3 rearrangement, sequence reads were collapsed and filtered. For each sample, productive Simpson clonality was calculated as the square root of Simpson's diversity index over productive rearrangements. What TCRdb holds here is the immuneACCESS table cut down to in-frame rearrangements. Part of the clones is not present; checked against another copy, under half of the missing clones reflect an unresolved V gene, and the others are unexplained. The DNA was the basis for D and trimming; V, J and clone size are from that table. The sample profile shows about 210,000 clones; around 90% of them were found once. The ten largest clonotypes hold 1.2% of the sample.

CDR1 and CDR2 (LNHDA, SQIVND) derive from the germline V gene (reference sequence). V drops 5 bases and J drops 0 bases, leaving 15 bases in between. From its cysteine to its phenylalanine, the CDR3 spans 16 amino acids. The entry retains the CDR3 DNA only, 48 bases that are in frame from base 1. Participants in the prospective study were aged roughly 18 to 100 years, lived in approximately 26 United States geographic areas, and enrolled through a virtual design. To assign participants to cohorts, the prospective study relied on clinical history that participants themselves reported in a screening survey and a study questionnaire. Recovered participants in ImmuneRACE Cohort 3 were defined as having two consecutive negative NP/OP PCR tests, clearance from a healthcare professional, or resolution of symptoms. In the prospective study, whole blood, serum and a nasopharyngeal or oropharyngeal swab were collected from each participant by mobile phlebotomists. Prospective study participants could optionally give additional blood draws and questionnaires over an approximately 2-month period. Before DNA extraction, prospective study blood samples were shipped either frozen or at room temperature.

The sequencing input was PBMCs or T cells enriched from blood (not recorded which). This TCR was sampled from a man aged 25 to 40 who had recovered from COVID-19. The sequence links TRBV19 to TRBJ2-3, with the D gene call left open. The CDR3: CASSQDTGLSTDTQYF. The nucleotides read TGTGCCAGTAGTCAAGACACCGGCCTGAGCACAGATACGCAGTATTTT.